The T cell receptor beta chain described here comes from a study of blood T cell repertoires in COVID-19. Whole-study context: There were acute and convalescent COVID-19 samples, and they came from the United States, Italy and Spain.

Repertoires were generated with immunoSEQ multiplex PCR, while TCRdb's copy carries only in-frame clones and drops some. The sample lists 30,000 to 35,000 clones, 65% to 90% occurring once. Trimming took off 2 bases at V and 4 bases at J, with 9 bases between the two ends. The CDR3 is 13 amino acids. Germline CDR1 reads MNHEY; CDR2 reads SVGEGT. The source of this sequence is a man at least 80 years old with active COVID-19. Sequenced material: peripheral blood. The rearrangement uses TRBV6-2 or TRBV6-3 and TRBJ2-7, with D unclear. The CDR3 sequence is CASSYRVFYEQYF. The CDR3 DNA reads TGTGCCAGCAGTTACCGCGTATTTTACGAGCAGTACTTC.